This T cell receptor (beta chain) stems from a study of CD8 T cells in Susac syndrome (dated by TCRdb to between 2019 and 2020). Background on the whole study: Whether CD8+ T cell activation and differentiation in Susac syndrome was antigen driven was tested using repertoire sequencing. CD8+ T cell repertoire clonality was compared between 12 healthy donors, around 14 Susac syndrome patients and 15 multiple sclerosis patients.

RNA was extracted with the RNeasy kit and 0.5 to 1 ug was reverse transcribed using random hexamers. TCR beta CDR3 regions were amplified with the immunoSEQ multiplex PCR assay covering 54 Vbeta and 13 Jbeta segments. Bias from PCR amplification was corrected by using a synthetic template baseline for primer optimization and for computational correction. Per the original workflow: Reads were annotated to V, D and J genes per IMGT and analyzed with immunoSEQ Analyzer, keeping only productive sequences. Clonality was calculated as one minus the Shannon entropy normalized by log2 of the number of productive unique sequences. For each patient and control, public and private clones were evaluated among the 100 most prevalent clones. A clone was defined as Susac-specific if it was absent from the healthy and MS cohorts, from around 960 published viral clones and from other ImmuneACCESS disease sequences. TCRdb's own reprocessing of the public reads used fastp at Q25 and MiXCR and kept productive beta chains. Each CDR3 protein gets just one entry, which takes the most common genes and DNA from the rows behind it. Here the V and J calls rest on TCRdb's processing, not on the authors' analysis. The sample includes about 22,000 distinct CDR3 sequences, with more than 85% observed a single time. The ten largest clonotypes hold 0.25% to 0.3% of the sample.

Peripheral blood CD8+ and CD4+ T cells from healthy donors, Susac syndrome patients and multiple sclerosis patients were profiled by high-throughput TCR beta sequencing. The healthy donors served as controls matched for age and sex. CD8+ TEMRA cells were enriched by FACS, while bulk CD8+ and CD4+ T cells were purified by magnetic negative isolation. Blood was collected in EDTA tubes and processed within 24 hours, with PBMCs isolated through density gradient centrifugation. PBMCs destined for TCR sequencing were cryopreserved in liquid nitrogen and later thawed in a 37 °C water bath. The sorted or isolated CD4+, CD8+ and CD8+ TEMRA cells had a purity of 90% or higher. This clonotype has a single count. Its target antigen remains unknown. It has no much larger one-base neighbor in the sample; base qualities were not kept. A lone read gives weak evidence. At the junction V is shortened by 7 bases and J by 7 bases, with 14 bases in between. Based on the germline V gene (reference sequence), the CDR1 and CDR2 sequences are MNHEY and SMNVEV. Counted from cysteine to phenylalanine, this CDR3 has 13 amino acids. Only CDR3 DNA is held: 39 bases, read in frame from base 1.

Study-wide conclusions, independent of this receptor: The number of individuals in the TCR sequencing and HLA analysis was acknowledged as relatively small.

The chain is assembled from TRBV27 and TRBJ2-1; there is no confident call for the D gene. Source material: CD8+ T cells from PBMCs. The clonotype originates from a human donor in good health. The CDR3 reads as follows: CASTPGSGNEQFF. The sequence in DNA is TGTGCCAGCACCCCTGGTTCGGGTAATGAGCAGTTCTTC.